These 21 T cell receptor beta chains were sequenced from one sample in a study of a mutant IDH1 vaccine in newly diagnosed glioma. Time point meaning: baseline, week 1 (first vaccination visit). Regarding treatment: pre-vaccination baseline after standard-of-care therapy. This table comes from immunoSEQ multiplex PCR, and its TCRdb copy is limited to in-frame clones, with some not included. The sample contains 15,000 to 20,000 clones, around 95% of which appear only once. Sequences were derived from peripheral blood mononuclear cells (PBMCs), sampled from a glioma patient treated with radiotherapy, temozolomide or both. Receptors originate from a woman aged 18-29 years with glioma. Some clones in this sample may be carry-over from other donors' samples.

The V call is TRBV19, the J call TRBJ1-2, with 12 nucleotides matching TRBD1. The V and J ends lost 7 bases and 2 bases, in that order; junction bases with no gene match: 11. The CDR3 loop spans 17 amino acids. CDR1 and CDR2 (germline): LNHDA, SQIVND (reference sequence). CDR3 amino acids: CASTKTGTGGPNYGYTF. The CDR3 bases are TGTGCCAGTACAAAAACCGGGACAGGGGGCCCAAACTATGGCTACACCTTC.

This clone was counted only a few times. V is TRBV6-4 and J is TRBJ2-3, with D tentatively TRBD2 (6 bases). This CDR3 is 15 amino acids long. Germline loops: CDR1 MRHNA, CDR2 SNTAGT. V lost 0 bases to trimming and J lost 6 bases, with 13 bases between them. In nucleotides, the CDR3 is TGTGCCAGCAGTGACTCGACGGGAGAAGGCGATACGCAGTATTTT. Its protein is CASSDSTGEGDTQYF.

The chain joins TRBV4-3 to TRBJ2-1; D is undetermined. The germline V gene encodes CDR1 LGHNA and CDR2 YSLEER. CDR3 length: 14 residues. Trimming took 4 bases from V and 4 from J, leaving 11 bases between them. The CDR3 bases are TGCGCCAGCAGCCTCAACCACGGATACAATGAGCAGTTCTTC. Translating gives CASSLNHGYNEQFF.

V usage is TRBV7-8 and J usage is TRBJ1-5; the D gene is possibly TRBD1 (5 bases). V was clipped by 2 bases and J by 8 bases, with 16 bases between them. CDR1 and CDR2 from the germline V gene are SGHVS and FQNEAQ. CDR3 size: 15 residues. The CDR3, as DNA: TGTGCCAGCAGCTTAAGGGACGGGGTGGACAAGCCCCAGCATTTT. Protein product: CASSLRDGVDKPQHF.

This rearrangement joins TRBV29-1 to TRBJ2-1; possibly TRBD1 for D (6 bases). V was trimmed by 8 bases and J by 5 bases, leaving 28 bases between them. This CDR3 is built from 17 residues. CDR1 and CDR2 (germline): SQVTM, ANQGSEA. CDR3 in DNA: TGCAGCTTCTCTAGGGGGAGCCCGCAGCGGACACACAATGAGCAGTTCTTC. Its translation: CSFSRGSPQRTHNEQFF.

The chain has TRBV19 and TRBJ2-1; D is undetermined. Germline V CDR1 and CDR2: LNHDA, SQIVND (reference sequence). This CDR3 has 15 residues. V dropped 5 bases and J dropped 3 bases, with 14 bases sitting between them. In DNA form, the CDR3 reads TGTGCCAGTAGTTTGACAAGTGGGAACTACAATGAGCAGTTCTTC. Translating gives CASSLTSGNYNEQFF.

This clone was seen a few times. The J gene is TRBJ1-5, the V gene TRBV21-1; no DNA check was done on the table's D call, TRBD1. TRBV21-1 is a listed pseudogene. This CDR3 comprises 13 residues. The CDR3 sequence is CASTAGAHQPQHF. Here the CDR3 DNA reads TGTGCCAGTACCGCAGGGGCCCATCAGCCCCAGCATTTT.

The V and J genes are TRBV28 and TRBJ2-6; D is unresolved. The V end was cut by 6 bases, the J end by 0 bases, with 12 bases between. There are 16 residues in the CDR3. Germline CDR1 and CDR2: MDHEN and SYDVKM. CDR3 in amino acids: CASRGKGTSGANVLTF. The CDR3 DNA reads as TGTGCCAGCAGGGGTAAGGGTACCTCTGGGGCCAACGTCCTGACTTTC.

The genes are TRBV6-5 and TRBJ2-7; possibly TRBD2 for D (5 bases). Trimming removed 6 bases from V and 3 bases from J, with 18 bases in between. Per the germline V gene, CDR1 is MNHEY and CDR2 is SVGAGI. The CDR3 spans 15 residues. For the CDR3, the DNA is TGTGCCAGCAGCTCTCCCCTGAGGGCCCTCTACGAGCAGTACTTC. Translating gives CASSSPLRALYEQYF.

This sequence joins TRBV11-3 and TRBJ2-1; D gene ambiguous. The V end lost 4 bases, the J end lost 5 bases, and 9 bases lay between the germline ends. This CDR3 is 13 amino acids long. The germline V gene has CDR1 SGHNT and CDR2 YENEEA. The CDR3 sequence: CASSSDGDNEQFF. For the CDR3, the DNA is TGTGCCAGCAGCTCGGACGGCGACAATGAGCAGTTCTTC.

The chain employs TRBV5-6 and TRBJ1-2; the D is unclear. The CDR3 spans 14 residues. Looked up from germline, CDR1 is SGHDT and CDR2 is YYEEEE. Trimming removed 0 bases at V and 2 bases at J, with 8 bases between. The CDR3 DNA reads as TGTGCCAGCAGCTTGGGACGGACGAACTATGGCTACACCTTC. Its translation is CASSLGRTNYGYTF.

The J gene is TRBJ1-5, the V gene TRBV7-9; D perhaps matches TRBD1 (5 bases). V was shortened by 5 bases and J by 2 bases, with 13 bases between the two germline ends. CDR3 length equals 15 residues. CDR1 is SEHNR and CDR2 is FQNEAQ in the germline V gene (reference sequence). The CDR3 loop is CASSPAGLGNQPQHF. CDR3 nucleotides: TGTGCCAGCAGCCCCGCGGGGCTCGGCAATCAGCCCCAGCATTTT.

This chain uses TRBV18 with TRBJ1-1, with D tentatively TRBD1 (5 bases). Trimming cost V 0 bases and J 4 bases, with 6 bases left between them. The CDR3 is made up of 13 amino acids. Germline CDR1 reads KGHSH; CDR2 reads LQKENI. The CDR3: CASSPPGPTEAFF. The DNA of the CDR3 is TGTGCCAGCTCACCACCGGGACCCACTGAAGCTTTCTTT.

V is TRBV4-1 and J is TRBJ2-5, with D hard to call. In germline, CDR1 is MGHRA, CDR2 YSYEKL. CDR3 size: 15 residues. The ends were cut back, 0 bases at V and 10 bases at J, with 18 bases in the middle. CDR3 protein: CASSQDQEQPWVQYF. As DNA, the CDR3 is TGCGCCAGCAGCCAAGATCAGGAACAGCCATGGGTCCAGTACTTC.

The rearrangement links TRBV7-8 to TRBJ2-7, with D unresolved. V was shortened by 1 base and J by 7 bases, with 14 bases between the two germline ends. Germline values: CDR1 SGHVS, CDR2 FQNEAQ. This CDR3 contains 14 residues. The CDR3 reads CASSLERRPLEQYF. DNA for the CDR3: TGTGCCAGCAGCTTAGAGCGCAGGCCGCTTGAGCAGTACTTC.

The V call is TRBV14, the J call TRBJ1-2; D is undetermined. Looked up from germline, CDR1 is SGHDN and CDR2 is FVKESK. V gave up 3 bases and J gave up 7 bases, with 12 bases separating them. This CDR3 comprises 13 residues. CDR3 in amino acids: CASSQISGGGYTF. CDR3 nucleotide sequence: TGTGCCAGCAGCCAGATATCAGGTGGTGGCTACACCTTC.

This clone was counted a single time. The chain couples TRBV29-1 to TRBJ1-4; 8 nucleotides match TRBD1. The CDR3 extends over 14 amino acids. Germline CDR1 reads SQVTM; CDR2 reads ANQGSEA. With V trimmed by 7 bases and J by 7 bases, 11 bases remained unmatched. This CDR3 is CSARTGSHFEKLFF. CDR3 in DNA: TGCAGCGCGAGGACAGGGTCCCACTTTGAAAAACTGTTTTTT.

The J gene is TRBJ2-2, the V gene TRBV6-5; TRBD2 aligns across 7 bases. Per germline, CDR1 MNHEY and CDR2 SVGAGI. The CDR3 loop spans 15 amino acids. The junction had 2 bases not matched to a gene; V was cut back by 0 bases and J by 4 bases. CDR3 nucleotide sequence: TGTGCCAGCAGTTACTCTTGGGGGGGCACCGGGGAGCTGTTTTTT. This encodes CASSYSWGGTGELFF.

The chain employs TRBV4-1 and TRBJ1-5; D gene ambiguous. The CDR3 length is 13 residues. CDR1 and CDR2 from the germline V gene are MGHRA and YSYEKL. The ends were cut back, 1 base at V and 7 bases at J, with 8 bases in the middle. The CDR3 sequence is CASSQGGSQPQHF. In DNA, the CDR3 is TGCGCCAGCAGCCAAGGGGGAAGCCAGCCCCAGCATTTT.

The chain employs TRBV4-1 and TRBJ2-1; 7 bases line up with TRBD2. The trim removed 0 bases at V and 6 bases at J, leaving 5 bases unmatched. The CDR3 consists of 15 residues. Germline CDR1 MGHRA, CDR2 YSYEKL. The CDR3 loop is CASSQDVTSINEQFF. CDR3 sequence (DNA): TGCGCCAGCAGCCAAGATGTGACTAGCATCAATGAGCAGTTCTTC.

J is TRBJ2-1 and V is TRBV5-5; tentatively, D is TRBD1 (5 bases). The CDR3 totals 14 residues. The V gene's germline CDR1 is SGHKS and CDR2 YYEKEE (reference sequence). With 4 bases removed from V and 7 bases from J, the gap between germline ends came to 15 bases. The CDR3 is CASSRGRVVNEQFF. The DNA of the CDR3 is TGTGCCAGCAGCCGAGGCAGGGTGGTGAATGAGCAGTTCTTC.